Included here is one TCR beta chain sequence, with context. Its antigen is not yet known. No base quality information exists; no much larger clone differs at one position. This record belongs to a study of blood T cell repertoires in COVID-19 (dated by TCRdb to about 2020). About the investigation overall: Samples from collaborators originated in the United States, Italy and Spain and spanned both the acute and convalescent phases of COVID-19. The prospective study material was composed of cDNA or gDNA derived from T cells, B-cell-depleted T cells, or PBMCs. The dataset comprised deeply sampled blood TCRbeta repertoires from subjects exposed to, actively infected with, or recovered from COVID-19. The repertoires were released in a freely available public database meant as a resource for research on the immune response to SARS-CoV-2. The samples were drawn from two sources: the first 160 participants of the ongoing ImmuneRACE study, and approximately 1,300 subjects contributed by 6 global collaborators. Nearly every sample came with metadata listing a de-identified subject ID, COVID-19 status, age in years and sex. HLA class I and class II types, where available, came from metadata supplied by the sample provider rather than from assay-based typing.

V trim: 5 bases; J trim: 2 bases; unmatched bases: 9. The CDR3 runs 16 residues from the cysteine to the phenylalanine. The DNA shown is the 48-base CDR3, in frame from base 1. Sequences LNHDA (CDR1) and SQIVND (CDR2) are obtained from the germline V gene (reference sequence). Each collaborating institution followed its own protocols to collect whole blood in K2EDTA tubes. Collaborator samples were shipped for TCRbeta analysis as frozen whole blood, isolated PBMCs, or DNA extracted from either sample type. TCRbeta CDR3 regions were amplified from genomic DNA using the immunoSEQ Assay, a bias-controlled multiplex PCR. As for the original processing: Nucleated cell counts per sample were estimated from amplification of reference gene primers within the assay. To quantify the absolute abundance of each unique TCRbeta CDR3 rearrangement, sequence reads were collapsed and filtered. For each sample, productive Simpson clonality was calculated by taking the square root of Simpson's diversity index across productive rearrangements. This immuneACCESS table, as held by TCRdb, lists in-frame sequences with V and J called but not all clones. Of the missing ones, under half trace to an unresolved V gene in checked studies; the others have no known cause. Clonal size and the V and J genes are those of that table, whereas D and trimming came from the DNA. The sample has roughly 150,000 clones on record, around 88% of them singletons. Of the sample, about 4.7% is held by the ten largest clones.

Findings and caveats that apply to the study as a whole: Clinical and demographic metadata were provided uncurated, with the amount varying by source and participant.

This receptor chain uses TRBV19 and TRBJ2-3; the junction holds 8 bases that match TRBD1. The source material was peripheral blood. The clonotype was recovered from a human donor in a cohort sampled during active COVID-19. The CDR3 reads as follows: CASSRARDRLTDTQYF. The DNA sequence reads TGTGCCAGTAGTCGGGCCCGGGACAGGCTCACAGATACGCAGTATTTT.